This TCR beta chain was identified during a study of identifying expanded T cells in peripheral blood. Findings of the study overall: Clone count variance between approximately two-week samples rose with total template count. Over about two and four weeks, about 16 and 20 clones changed, versus around 1.2 between replicates.

This clone was detected a few times. Its antigen is as yet unknown. Additional DNA sequences in this sample encode the identical CDR3. Collection occurred without any documented infections or immune events in donors. The V gene's germline CDR1 is SGHVS and CDR2 FQNEAQ. This CDR3 contains 16 residues. Losses at the gene ends were 2 bases for V and 0 bases for J; bases not matched to a gene: 3. Using immunoSEQ multiplex PCR, the repertoire was profiled, and TCRdb retains in-frame clones only, with some absent. In the table there are around 100,000 clones, 80% to 90% of which are singletons. This clonotype was obtained from a person between 18 and 70 years old in good health. V usage is TRBV7-8 and J usage is TRBJ2-3, with 9 bases aligning to TRBD2. Sequenced input: blood. The CDR3 DNA is TGTGCCAGCAGCTTACGTCTAGCGGGGAGCACAGATACGCAGTATTTT. Translating gives CASSLRLAGSTDTQYF. The full variable domain, with the rest looked up from reference TRBV7-8 and TRBJ2-3, is GAGVSQSPRYKVAKRGQDVALRCDPISGHVSLFWYQQALGQGPEFLTYFQNEAQLDKSGLPSDRFFAERPEGSVSTLKIQRTQQEDSAVYLCASSLRLAGSTDTQYFGPGTRLTVL.